This T cell receptor beta chain was profiled in a study of T cell changes during pregnancy in multiple sclerosis. The V end lost 5 bases, the J end lost 0 bases, and 14 bases lay between the germline ends. CDR3 length: 15 amino acids. Germline CDR1 is MNHNY and CDR2 is SVGAGI (reference sequence). Only in-frame clones appear in the TCRdb table, and some are missing; sequencing was by immunoSEQ multiplex PCR. The profile shows more than 80,000 clones, around 93% of them singletons. The genes are TRBV6-6 and TRBJ2-7, with D possibly TRBD2 on 7 matching bases. The source of this sequence is a female donor with multiple sclerosis, enrolled in a pregnancy study. The sample was peripheral blood, taken after pregnancy. The DNA of the CDR3 is TGTGCCAGCAGTCTAGGGGGGGCGATCTCCTACGAGCAGTACTTC. Protein product: CASSLGGAISYEQYF.